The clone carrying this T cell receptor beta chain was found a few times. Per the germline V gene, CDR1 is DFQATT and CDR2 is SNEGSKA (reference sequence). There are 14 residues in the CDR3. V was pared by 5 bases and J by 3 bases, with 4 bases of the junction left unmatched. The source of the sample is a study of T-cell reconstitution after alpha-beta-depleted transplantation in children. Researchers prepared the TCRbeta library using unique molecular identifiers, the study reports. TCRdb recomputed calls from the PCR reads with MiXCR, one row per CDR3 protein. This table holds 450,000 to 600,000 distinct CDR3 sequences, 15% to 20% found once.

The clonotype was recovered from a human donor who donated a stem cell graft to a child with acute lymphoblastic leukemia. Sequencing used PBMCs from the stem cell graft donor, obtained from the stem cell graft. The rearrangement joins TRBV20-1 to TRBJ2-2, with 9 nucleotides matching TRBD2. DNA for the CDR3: TGCAGTGCTTTCCTAGCGGGATACACCGGGGAGCTGTTTTTT. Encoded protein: CSAFLAGYTGELFF.